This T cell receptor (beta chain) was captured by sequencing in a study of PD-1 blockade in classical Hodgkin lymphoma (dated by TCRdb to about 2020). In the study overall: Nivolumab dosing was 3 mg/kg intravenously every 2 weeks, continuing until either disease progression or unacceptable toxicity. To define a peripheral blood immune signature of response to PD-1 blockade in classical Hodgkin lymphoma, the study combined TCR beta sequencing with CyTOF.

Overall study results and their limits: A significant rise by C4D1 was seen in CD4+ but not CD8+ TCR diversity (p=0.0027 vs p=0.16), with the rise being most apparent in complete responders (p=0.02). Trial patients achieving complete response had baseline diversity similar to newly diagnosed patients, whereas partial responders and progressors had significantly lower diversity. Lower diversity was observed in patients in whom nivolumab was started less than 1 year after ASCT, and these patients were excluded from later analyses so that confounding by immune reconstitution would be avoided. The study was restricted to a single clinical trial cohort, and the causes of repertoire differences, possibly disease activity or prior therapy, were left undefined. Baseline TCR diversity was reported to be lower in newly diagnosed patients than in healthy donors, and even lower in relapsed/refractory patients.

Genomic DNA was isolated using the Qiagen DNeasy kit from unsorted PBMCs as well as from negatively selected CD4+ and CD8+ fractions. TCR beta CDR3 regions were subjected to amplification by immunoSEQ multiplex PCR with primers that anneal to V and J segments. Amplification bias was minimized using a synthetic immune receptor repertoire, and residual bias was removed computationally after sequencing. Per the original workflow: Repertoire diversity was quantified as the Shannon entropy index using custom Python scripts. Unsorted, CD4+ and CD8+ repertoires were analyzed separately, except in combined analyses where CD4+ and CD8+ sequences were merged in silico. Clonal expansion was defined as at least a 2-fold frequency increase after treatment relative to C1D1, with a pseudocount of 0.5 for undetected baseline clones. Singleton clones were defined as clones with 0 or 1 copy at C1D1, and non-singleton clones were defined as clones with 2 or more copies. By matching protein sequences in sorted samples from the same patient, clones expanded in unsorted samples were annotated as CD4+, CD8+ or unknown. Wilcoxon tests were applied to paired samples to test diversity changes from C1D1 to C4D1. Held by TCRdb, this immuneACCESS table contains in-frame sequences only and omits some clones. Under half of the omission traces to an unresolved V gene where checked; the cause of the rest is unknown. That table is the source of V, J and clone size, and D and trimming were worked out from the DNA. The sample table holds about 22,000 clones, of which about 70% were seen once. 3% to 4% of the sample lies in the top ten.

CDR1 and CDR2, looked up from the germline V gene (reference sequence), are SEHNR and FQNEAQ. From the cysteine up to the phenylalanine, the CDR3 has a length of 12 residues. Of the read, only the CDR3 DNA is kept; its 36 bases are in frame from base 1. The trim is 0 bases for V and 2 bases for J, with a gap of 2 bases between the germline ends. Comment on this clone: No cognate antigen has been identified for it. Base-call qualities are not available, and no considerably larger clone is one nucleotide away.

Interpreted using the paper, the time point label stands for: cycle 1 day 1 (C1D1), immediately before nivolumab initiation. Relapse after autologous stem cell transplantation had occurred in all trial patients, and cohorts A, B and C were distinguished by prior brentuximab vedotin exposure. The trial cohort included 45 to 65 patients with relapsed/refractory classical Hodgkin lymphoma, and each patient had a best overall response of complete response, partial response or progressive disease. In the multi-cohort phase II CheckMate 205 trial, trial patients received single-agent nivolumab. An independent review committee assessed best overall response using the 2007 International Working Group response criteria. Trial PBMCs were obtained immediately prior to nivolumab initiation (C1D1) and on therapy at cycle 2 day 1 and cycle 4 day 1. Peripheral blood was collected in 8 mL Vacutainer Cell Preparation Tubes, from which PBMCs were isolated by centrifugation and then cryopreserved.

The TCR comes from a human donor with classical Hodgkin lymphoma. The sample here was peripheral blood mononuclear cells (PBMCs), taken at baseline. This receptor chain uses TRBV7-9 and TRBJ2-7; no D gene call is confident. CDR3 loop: CASSLAAYEQYF. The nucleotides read TGTGCCAGCAGCTTAGCGGCCTACGAGCAGTACTTC.